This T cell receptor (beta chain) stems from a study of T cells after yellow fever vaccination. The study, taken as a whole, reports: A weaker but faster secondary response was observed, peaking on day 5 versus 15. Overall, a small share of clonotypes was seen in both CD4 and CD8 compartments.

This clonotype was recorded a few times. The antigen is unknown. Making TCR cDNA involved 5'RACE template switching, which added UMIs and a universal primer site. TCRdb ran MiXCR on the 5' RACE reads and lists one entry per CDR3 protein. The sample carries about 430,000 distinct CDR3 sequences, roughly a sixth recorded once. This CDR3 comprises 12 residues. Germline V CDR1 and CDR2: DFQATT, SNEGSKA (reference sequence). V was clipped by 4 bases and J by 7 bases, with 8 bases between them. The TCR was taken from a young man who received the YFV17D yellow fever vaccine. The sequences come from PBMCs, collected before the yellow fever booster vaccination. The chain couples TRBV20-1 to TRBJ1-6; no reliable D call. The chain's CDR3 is CSAKAGNSPLHF. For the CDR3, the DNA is TGCAGTGCTAAGGCTGGCAATTCACCCCTCCACTTT.